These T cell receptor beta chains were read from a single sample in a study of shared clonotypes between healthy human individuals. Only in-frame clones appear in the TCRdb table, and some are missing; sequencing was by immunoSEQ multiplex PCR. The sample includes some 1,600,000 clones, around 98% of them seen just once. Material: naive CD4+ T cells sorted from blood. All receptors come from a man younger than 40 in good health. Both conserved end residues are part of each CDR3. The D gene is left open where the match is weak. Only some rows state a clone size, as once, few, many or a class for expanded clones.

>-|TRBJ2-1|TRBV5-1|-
TGCGCCAGCAGCGTGGACGCACGCTACAATGAGCAGTTCTTC
CASSVDARYNEQFF
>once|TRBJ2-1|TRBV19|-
TGTGCCAGTAGTGTGCCTTCCGGGACCGATGAGCAGTTCTTC
CASSVPSGTDEQFF
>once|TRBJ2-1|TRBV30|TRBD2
TGTGCCTGGAGTGTACGCCTATCTAGCGGGAGGGCATGGGAGCAGTTCTTC
CAWSVRLSSGRAWEQFF
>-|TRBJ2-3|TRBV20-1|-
TGCAGTGCCCAGATCACAGATACGCAGTATTTT
CSAQITDTQYF
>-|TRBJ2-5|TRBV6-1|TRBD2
TGTGCCAGCAGCGCGGGAGTTCAAGAGACCCAGTACTTC
CASSAGVQETQYF
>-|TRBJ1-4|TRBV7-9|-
TGTGCCAGCGGCACCGAACGCCCCGACGACCGGGAGAGGGAAAAACTGTTTTTT
CASGTERPDDREREKLFF
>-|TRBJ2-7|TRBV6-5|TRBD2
TGTGCCAGCAGACTAGCGGGAGGGCCCTACGAGCAGTACTTC
CASRLAGGPYEQYF
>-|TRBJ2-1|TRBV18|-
TGTGCCAGCTCACCACCGAATAAGCAGAATGAGCAGTTCTTC
CASSPPNKQNEQFF
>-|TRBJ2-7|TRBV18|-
TGTGCCAGCTCACCCATGAGCATTAACGAGCAGTACTTC
CASSPMSINEQYF
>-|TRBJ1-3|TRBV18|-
TGTGCCAGCTCACCCCCTTCCGTCTCTGGAAACACCATATATTTT
CASSPPSVSGNTIYF
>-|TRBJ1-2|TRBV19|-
TGTGCCAGTAGTATAGTGGGCGCAGTGGCTGAGTACGGCTACACCTTC
CASSIVGAVAEYGYTF
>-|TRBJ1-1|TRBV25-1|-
TGTGCCAGCAGAACCGGCGCGAACACTGAAGCTTTCTTT
CASRTGANTEAFF
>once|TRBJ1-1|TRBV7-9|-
TGTGCCAGCAGCTTCAAGGGGGACACTGAAGCTTTCTTT
CASSFKGDTEAFF
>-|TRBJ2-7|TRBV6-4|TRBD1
TGTGCCAGCAGCGTCGGACAGGGACCCTACGAGCAGTACTTC
CASSVGQGPYEQYF
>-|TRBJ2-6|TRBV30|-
TGTGCCTGGAGTGTCTGGCAGGGGAGCCCTGGGGCCAACGTCCTGACTTTC
CAWSVWQGSPGANVLTF
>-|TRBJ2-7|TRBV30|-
TGTGCCTGGAGTGTAGGCAGGGACTTCTACGAGCAGTACTTC
CAWSVGRDFYEQYF
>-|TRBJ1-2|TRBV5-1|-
TGCGCCAGCAGCTCCCTCCCCCCCAGAGGCTACACCTTC
CASSSLPPRGYTF
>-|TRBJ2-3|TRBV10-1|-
TGCGCCAGCAGTTCTACGGGGGAAAACACAGATACGCAGTATTTT
CASSSTGENTDTQYF
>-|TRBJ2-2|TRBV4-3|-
TGCGCCAGCAGCCCCGCCCGGACCGGGGAGCTGTTTTTT
CASSPARTGELFF
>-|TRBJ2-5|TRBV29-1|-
TGCAGCGTTGCGGTGGGGTCGTACCAAGAGACCCAGTACTTC
CSVAVGSYQETQYF
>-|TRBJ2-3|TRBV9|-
TGTGCCAGCAGCGTAGACGATACGCAGTATTTT
CASSVDDTQYF
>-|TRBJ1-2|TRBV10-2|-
TGCGCCAGCAGCGATCTCGGGACCTACAGCGGGAGGGGCTACACCTTC
CASSDLGTYSGRGYTF
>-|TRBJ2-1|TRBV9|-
TGTGCCAGCAGCGTAGTAGGCGGAGGGTCCTACAATGAGCAGTTCTTC
CASSVVGGGSYNEQFF
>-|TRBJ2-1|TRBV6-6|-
TGTGCCAGCGCCTTAGGTGTCTACAATGAGCAGTTCTTC
CASALGVYNEQFF
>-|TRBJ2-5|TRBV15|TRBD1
TGTGCCACCAGCGGTCTCACCGGGACAGAGGAAGGAGAGACCCAGTACTTC
CATSGLTGTEEGETQYF
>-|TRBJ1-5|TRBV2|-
TGTGCCAGCAGTCTCAGGGTCCCCGGCAATCAGCCCCAGCATTTT
CASSLRVPGNQPQHF
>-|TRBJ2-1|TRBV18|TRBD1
TGTGCCAGCTCACCAGGGACAGGAGGTTACAATGAGCAGTTCTTC
CASSPGTGGYNEQFF
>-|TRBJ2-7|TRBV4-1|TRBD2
TGCGCCAGCAGCCAAACCGGGACTAGCCCTTCCTACGAGCAGTACTTC
CASSQTGTSPSYEQYF
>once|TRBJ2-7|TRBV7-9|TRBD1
TGTGCCAGCAGCTTAGTCGGACAGGTGGGCGACGAGCAGTACTTC
CASSLVGQVGDEQYF
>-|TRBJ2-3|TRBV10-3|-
TGTGCCATCAGTGTCGACAACTATACGCAGTATTTT
CAISVDNYTQYF
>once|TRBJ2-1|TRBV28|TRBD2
TGTGCCAGTAGCGGGTCCTACAATGAGCAGTTCTTC
CASSGSYNEQFF
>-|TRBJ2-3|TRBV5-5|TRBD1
TGTGCCAGCAGCCATACCGGGACAGGCCGCACAGATACGCAGTATTTT
CASSHTGTGRTDTQYF
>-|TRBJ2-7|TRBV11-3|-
TGTGCCAGCAGCTCTCACATAGCCGAGCAGTACTTC
CASSSHIAEQYF
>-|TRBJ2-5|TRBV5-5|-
TGTGCCAGCAGCTCCGGGGCGTACCAAGAGACCCAGTACTTC
CASSSGAYQETQYF
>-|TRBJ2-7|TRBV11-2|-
TGTGCCAGCAGCTTATTCAGCCTAAACCCATACGAGCAGTACTTC
CASSLFSLNPYEQYF
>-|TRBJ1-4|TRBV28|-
TGTGCCAGCAGTCTCCCCGGGTCTAATGAAAAACTGTTTTTT
CASSLPGSNEKLFF
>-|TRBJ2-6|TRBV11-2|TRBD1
TGTGCCAGCAGCAAGGGGGCAGACGTCCTGACTTTC
CASSKGADVLTF